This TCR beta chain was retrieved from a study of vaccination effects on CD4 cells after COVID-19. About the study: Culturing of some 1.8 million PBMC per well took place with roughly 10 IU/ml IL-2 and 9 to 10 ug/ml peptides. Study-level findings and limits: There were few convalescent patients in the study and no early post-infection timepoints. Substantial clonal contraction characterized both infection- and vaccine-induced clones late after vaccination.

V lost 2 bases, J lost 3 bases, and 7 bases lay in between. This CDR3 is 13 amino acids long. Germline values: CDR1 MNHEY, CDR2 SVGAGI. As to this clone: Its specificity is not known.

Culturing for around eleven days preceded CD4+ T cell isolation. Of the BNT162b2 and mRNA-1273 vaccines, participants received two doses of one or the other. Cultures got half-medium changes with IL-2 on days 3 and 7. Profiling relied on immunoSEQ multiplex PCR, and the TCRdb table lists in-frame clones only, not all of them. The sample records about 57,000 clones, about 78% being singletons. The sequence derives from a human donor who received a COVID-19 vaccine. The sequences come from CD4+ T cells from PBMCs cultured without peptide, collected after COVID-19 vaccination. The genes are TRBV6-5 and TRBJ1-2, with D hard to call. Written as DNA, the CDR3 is TGTGCCAGCAGTTACGGCCGAGACTATGGCTACACCTTC. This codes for CASSYGRDYGYTF.